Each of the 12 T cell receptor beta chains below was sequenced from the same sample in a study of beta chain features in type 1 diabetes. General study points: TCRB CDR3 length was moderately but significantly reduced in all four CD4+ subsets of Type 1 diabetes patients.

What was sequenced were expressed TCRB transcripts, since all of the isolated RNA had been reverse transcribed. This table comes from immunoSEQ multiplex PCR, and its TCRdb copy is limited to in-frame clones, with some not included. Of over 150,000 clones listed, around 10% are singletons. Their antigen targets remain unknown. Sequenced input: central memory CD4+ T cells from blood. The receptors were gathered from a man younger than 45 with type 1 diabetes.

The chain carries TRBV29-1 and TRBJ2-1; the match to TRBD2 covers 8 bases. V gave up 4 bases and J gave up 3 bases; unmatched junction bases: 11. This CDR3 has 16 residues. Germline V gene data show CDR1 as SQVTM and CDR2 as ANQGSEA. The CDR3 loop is CSVGVLGGRNYNEQFF. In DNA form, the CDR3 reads TGCAGCGTTGGGGTTTTGGGCGGGAGGAACTACAATGAGCAGTTCTTC.

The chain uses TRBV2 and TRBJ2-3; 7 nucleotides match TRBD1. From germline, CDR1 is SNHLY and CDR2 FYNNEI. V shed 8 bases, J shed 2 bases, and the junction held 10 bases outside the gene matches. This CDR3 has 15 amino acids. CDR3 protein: CASDRDLGTTDTQYF. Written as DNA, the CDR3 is TGTGCCAGCGACAGGGATCTCGGAACCACAGATACGCAGTATTTT.

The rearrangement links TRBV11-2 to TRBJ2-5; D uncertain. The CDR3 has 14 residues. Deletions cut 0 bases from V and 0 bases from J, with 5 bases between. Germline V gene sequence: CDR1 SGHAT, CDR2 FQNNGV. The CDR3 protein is CASSLDTNQETQYF. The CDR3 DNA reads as TGTGCCAGCAGCTTAGATACTAACCAAGAGACCCAGTACTTC.

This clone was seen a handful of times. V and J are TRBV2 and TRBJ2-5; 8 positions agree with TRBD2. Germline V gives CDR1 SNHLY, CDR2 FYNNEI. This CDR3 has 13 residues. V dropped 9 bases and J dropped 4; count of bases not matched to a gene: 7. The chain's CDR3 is CASRREAAETQYF. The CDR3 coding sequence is TGTGCCAGTAGGCGGGAGGCAGCAGAGACCCAGTACTTC.

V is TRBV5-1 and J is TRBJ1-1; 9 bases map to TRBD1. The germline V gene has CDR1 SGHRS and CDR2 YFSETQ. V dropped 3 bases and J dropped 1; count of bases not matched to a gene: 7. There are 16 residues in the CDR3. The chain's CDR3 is CASSSAGTGWNTEAFF. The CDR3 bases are TGCGCCAGCAGCTCCGCCGGGACAGGGTGGAACACTGAAGCTTTCTTT.

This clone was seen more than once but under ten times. CDR3 in DNA: TGTGCCAGCAGCGTAGACCGGACAGGGTATGGCTACACCTTC. This sequence encodes CASSVDRTGYGYTF. This sequence joins TRBV9 and TRBJ1-2; TRBD1 matches 8 bases. Germline CDR1 and CDR2: SGDLS and YYNGEE. CDR3 size: 14 residues. V lost 0 bases to trimming and J lost 5 bases; unmatched junction nucleotides: 3. Supplemented by reference TRBV9 and TRBJ1-2, the full variable domain reads DSGVTQTPKHLITATGQRVTLRCSPRSGDLSVYWYQQSLDQGLQFLIQYYNGEERAKGNILERFSAQQFPDLHSELNLSSLELGDSALYFCASSVDRTGYGYTFGSGTRLTVV.

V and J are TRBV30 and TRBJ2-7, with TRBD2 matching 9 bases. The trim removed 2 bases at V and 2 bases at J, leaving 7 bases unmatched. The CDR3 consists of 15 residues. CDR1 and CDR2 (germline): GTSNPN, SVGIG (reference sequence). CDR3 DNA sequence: TGTGCCTGGAGTCCCCTGGAGCGGGAGGCCTACGAGCAGTACTTC. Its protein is CAWSPLEREAYEQYF.

The CDR3 region is CASSLGVSGMNEQFF. In DNA, the CDR3 is TGTGCCAGCAGCTTAGGAGTTAGCGGGATGAATGAGCAGTTCTTC. The chain links TRBV7-8 to TRBJ2-1, with TRBD2 matching 8 bases. After removal of 1 base from V and 7 bases from J, the junction contained 6 bases not matched to a gene. Germline CDR1 is SGHVS and CDR2 is FQNEAQ. This CDR3 contains 15 residues.

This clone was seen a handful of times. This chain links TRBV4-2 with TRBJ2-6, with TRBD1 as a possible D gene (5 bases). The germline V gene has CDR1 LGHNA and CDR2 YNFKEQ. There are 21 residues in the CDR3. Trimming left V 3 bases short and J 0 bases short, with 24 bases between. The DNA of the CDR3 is TGTGCCAGCAGCCAGGAAACCTGGACATTCGGCCTAAGCTCTGGGGCCAACGTCCTGACTTTC. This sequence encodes CASSQETWTFGLSSGANVLTF.

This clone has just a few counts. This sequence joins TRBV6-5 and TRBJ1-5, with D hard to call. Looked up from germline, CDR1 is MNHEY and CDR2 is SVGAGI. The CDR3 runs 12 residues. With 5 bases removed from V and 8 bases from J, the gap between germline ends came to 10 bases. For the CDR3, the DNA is TGTGCCAGCAGTCGATTCGGGGAGCCCCAGCATTTT. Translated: CASSRFGEPQHF.

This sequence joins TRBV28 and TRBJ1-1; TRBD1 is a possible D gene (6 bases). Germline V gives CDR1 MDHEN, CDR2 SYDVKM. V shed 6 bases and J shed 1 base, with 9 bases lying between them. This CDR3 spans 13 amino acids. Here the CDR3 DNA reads TGTGCCAGCAGATCGGGACAGAACACTGAAGCTTTCTTT. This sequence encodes CASRSGQNTEAFF.

CDR3 sequence reads: CSVARAQTNYEQYF. The DNA for the CDR3 is TGCAGCGTTGCCAGGGCACAGACCAACTACGAGCAGTACTTC. The chain has TRBV29-1 and TRBJ2-7; D is perhaps TRBD1 (5 bases). The CDR3 contains 14 residues. Germline V CDR1 and CDR2: SQVTM, ANQGSEA. V lost 4 bases, J lost 3 bases, and 16 bases lay in between.